What follows are 8 T cell receptor beta chains derived from one specimen sequenced in a study of blood T cell repertoires in COVID-19. The table came from immunoSEQ multiplex PCR; TCRdb's copy has only in-frame clones and leaves some out. In the table there are about 180,000 clones, around 83% of which are singletons. Sequenced input: peripheral blood. The receptors derive from a human donor in a cohort sampled during active COVID-19.

The rearrangement uses TRBV7-3 and TRBJ2-5; 8 positions agree with TRBD2. This CDR3 is built from 16 residues. The V gene's germline CDR1 is SGHTA and CDR2 FQGTGA. Unmatched junction bases numbered 9, after V lost 5 bases and J lost 1 base. In nucleotides, the CDR3 is TGTGCCAGCAGCCCGGCGCCACTAGCGGCCCAAGAGACCCAGTACTTC. Protein product: CASSPAPLAAQETQYF. Filled out from reference TRBV7-3 and TRBJ2-5, the complete variable domain reads GAGVSQTPSNKVTEKGKYVELRCDPISGHTALYWYRQSLGQGPEFLIYFQGTGAADDSGLPNDRFFAVRPEGSVSTLKIQRTERGDSAVYLCASSPAPLAAQETQYFGPGTRLLVL.

V is TRBV9 and J is TRBJ1-4, with a weak D call TRBD1 (6 bases). Germline V CDR1 and CDR2: SGDLS, YYNGEE. CDR3 size: 14 residues. V was clipped by 4 bases and J by 8 bases, with 15 bases between them. The CDR3 DNA sequence: TGTGCCAGCAGCCCCGGGACACTTGGGGAAAAACTGTTTTTT. Translating it yields CASSPGTLGEKLFF.

The chain combines TRBV3-1 (or the pseudogene TRBV3-2) with TRBJ1-1; D gene unclear. This CDR3 contains 14 residues. V lost 0 bases and J lost 9, with 14 bases in between. Germline CDR1 is LGHDT and CDR2 is YNNKEL (reference sequence). CDR3 coding DNA: TGTGCCAGCAGCCAAGATTGGAGGGCATCCCAAGCTTTCTTT. It encodes CASSQDWRASQAFF.

This chain joins TRBV4-3 and TRBJ2-7; a weak D match, TRBD2 (7 bases). CDR3 length: 17 amino acids. CDR1 and CDR2 (germline): LGHNA, YSLEER. The V end was cut by 0 bases, the J end by 2 bases, with 17 bases between. This chain's CDR3 is CASSQDSGGGGPYEQYF. The CDR3 DNA reads TGCGCCAGCAGCCAAGATTCTGGGGGCGGGGGACCCTACGAGCAGTACTTC.

J is TRBJ2-7 and V is TRBV7-6; tentative D call: TRBD1 (6 bases). V lost 5 bases and J lost 2, with 16 bases in between. Germline V gives CDR1 SGHVS, CDR2 FNYEAQ. The CDR3 length is 15 residues. The CDR3 loop is CASSQRQANTYEQYF. The CDR3 DNA reads as TGTGCCAGCAGCCAACGACAGGCTAACACCTACGAGCAGTACTTC.

V usage is TRBV7-9 and J usage is TRBJ1-3; no clear D gene. The ends were cut back, 7 bases at V and 2 bases at J, with 12 bases in the middle. CDR3 length equals 14 residues. The germline CDR1 and CDR2 sequences are SEHNR and FQNEAQ (reference sequence). The CDR3 DNA is TGTGCCAGCACCATCCCGGGTACTGGAAACACCATATATTTT. The encoded protein is CASTIPGTGNTIYF.

V usage is TRBV10-3 and J usage is TRBJ2-5; 7 bases map to TRBD2. The V and J ends lost 6 bases and 7 bases, in that order; junction bases with no gene match: 8. The V gene's germline CDR1 is ENHRY and CDR2 SYGVKD. The CDR3 runs to 13 residues. CDR3 sequence reads: CAISSGGVGTQYF. The CDR3 DNA follows: TGTGCCATCAGCTCGGGAGGAGTTGGGACCCAGTACTTC.

The CDR3 sequence is CASSQDVAGTAIHSPLHF. In DNA, the CDR3 is TGTGCCAGCAGCCAAGATGTTGCCGGGACAGCGATCCATTCACCCCTCCACTTT. The genes are TRBV3-1 (or the pseudogene TRBV3-2) and TRBJ1-6; 7 positions match TRBD1. There are 18 residues in the CDR3. Germline trimming cut 0 bases from V and 8 bases from J; bases unmatched to any gene: 13. Germline V lookup: CDR1 LGHDT, CDR2 YNNKEL (reference sequence).